This TCR beta chain derives from a study of blood T cells in healthy people across ages. Primed by a sample-barcoded 5' primer and a J-beta primer mix, a second PCR proceeded for about 7 to 12 cycles. The template-switch adaptor, which had 12 random nucleotides, put a tag on each cDNA molecule. TCRdb reanalysed the 5' RACE reads using MiXCR and keeps one entry per CDR3 protein. The data contain 980,000 or so distinct CDR3 sequences, around 48% of them seen just once; the ten biggest clones take up around 15%. The CDR3 extends over 12 amino acids. CDR1 is MNHEY, CDR2 SVGEGT, per germline. General study points: Older individuals had lower TCR beta diversity per million T cells (the decline was roughly linear). From one million sequenced T cells, diversity estimates were lower bounds.

This clonotype was counted between two and nine times. Its target is not known. A junction boundary mismatches the germline segment, possibly from a read error. The chain joins TRBV6-2 or TRBV6-3 to TRBJ2-7; D is unresolved. The sequence was obtained from a man aged 30 to 39 in good health. Sequenced sample: blood. CDR3 protein: CARSDGRVEQYF. The DNA for the CDR3 is TGTGCCCGCAGTGATGGTCGGGTCGAGCAGTACTTC.